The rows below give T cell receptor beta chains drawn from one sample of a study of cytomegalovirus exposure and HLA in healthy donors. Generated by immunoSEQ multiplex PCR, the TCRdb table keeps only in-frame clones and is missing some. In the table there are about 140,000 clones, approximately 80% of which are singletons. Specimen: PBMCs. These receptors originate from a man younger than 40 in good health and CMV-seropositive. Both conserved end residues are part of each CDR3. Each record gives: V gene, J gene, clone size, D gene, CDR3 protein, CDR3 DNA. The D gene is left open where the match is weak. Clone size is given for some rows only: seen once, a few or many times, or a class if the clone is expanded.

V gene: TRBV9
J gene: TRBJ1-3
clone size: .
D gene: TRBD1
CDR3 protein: CASSEQGAGNTIYF
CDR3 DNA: TGTGCCAGCAGCGAACAGGGGGCTGGAAACACCATATATTTT

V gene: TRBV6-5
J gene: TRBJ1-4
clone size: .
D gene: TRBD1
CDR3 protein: CASSVLGQPNEKLFF
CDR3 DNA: TGTGCCAGCAGTGTTTTGGGACAGCCTAATGAAAAACTGTTTTTT

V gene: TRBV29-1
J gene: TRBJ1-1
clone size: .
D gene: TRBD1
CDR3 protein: CSVIRQGRDTEAFF
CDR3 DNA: TGCAGCGTTATTAGACAGGGGAGGGACACTGAAGCTTTCTTT

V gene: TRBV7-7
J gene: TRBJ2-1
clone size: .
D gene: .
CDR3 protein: CASQGLHNEQFF
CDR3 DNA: TGTGCCAGCCAGGGCCTCCACAATGAGCAGTTCTTC

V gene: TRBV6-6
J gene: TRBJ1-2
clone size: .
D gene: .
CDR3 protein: CASFPPGGPEGYTF
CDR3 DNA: TGTGCCAGCTTTCCCCCCGGGGGTCCCGAGGGCTACACCTTC

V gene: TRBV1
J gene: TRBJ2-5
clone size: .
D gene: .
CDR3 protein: CTSSQDPGVMTETQYF
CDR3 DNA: TGCACCAGCAGCCAAGACCCGGGGGTAATGACAGAGACCCAGTACTTC

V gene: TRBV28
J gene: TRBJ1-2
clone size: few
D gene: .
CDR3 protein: CASSLLPGYGYTF
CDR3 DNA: TGTGCCAGCAGTTTATTACCAGGCTATGGCTACACCTTC

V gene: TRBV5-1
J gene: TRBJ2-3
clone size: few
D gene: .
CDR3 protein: CASTVGGAQDTQYF
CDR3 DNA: TGCGCCAGCACCGTAGGGGGGGCGCAAGATACGCAGTATTTT

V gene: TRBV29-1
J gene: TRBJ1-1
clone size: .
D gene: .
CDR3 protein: CSVENLLGVGNTEAFF
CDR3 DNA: TGCAGCGTTGAAAATCTCCTAGGGGTCGGCAACACTGAAGCTTTCTTT

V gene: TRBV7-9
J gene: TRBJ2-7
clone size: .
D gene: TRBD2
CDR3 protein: CASSGGGYEQYF
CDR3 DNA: TGTGCCAGTAGCGGGGGGGGCTACGAGCAGTACTTC

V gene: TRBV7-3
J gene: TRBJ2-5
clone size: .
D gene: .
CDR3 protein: CASSLTGGPYETQYF
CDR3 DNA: TGTGCCAGCAGCTTAACGGGGGGACCCTATGAAACCCAGTACTTC